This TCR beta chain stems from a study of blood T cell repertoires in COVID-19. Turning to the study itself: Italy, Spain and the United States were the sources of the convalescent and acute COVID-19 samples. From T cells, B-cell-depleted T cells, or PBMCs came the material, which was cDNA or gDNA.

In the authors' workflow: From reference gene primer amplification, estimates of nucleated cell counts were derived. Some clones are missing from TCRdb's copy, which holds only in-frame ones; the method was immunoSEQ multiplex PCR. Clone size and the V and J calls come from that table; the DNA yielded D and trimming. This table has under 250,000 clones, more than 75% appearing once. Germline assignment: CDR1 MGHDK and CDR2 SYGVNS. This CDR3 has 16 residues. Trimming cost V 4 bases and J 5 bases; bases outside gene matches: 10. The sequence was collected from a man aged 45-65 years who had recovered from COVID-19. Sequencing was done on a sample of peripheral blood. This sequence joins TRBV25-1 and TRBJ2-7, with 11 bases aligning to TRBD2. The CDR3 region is CASSVSLAGGGDEQYF. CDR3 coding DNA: TGTGCCAGCAGTGTAAGTCTAGCGGGAGGTGGCGACGAGCAGTACTTC.